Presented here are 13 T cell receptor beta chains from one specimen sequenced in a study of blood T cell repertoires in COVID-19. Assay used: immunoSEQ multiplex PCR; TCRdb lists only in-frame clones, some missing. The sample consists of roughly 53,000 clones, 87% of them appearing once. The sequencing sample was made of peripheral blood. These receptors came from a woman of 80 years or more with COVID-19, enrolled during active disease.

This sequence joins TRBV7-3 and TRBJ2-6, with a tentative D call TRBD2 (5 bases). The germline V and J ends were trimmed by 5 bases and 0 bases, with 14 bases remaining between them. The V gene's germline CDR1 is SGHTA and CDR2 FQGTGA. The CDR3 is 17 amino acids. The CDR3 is CASSPLRGSSGANVLTF. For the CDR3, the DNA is TGTGCCAGCAGCCCCCTACGGGGTAGCTCTGGGGCCAACGTCCTGACTTTC.

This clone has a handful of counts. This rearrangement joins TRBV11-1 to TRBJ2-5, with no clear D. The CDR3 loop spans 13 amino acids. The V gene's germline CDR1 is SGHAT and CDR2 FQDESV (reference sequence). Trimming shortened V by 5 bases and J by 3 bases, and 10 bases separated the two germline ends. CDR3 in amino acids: CASSAHLEETQYF. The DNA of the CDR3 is TGTGCCAGCAGCGCCCACCTAGAAGAGACCCAGTACTTC.

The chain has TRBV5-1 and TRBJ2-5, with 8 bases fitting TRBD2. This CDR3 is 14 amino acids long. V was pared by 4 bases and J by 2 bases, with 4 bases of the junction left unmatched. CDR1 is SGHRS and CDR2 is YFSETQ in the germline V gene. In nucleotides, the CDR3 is TGCGCCAGCAGCACGCGGGGGGCACAAGAGACCCAGTACTTC. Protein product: CASSTRGAQETQYF.

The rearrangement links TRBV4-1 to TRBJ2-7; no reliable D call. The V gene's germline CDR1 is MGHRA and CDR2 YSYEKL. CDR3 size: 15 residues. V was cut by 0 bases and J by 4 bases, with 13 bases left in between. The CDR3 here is CASSQEKILGYEQYF. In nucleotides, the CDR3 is TGCGCCAGCAGCCAAGAAAAGATCCTCGGGTACGAGCAGTACTTC.

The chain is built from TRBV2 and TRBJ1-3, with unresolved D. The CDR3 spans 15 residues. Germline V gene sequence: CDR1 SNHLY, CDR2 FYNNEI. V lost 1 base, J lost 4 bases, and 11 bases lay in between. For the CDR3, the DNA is TGTGCCAGCAGTGAAGTGCAGGCCCTCGGAAACACCATATATTTT. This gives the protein CASSEVQALGNTIYF. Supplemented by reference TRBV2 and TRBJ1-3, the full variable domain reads EPEVTQTPSHQVTQMGQEVILRCVPISNHLYFYWYRQILGQKVEFLVSFYNNEISEKSEIFDDQFSVERPDGSNFTLKIRSTKLEDSAMYFCASSEVQALGNTIYFGEGSWLTVV.

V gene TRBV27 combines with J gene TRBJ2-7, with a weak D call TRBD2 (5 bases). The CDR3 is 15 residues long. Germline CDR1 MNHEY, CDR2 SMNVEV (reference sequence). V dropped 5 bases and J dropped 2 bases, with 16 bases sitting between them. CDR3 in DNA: TGTGCCAGCAGTCCCCTCCGGGGTCACGCCTACGAGCAGTACTTC. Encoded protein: CASSPLRGHAYEQYF.

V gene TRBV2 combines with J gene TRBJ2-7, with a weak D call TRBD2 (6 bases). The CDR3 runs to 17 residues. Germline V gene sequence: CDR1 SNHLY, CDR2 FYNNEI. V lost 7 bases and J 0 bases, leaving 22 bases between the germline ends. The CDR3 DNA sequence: TGTGCCAGCACGGATAGTCTAGCGTTGAGGAGCTCCTACGAGCAGTACTTC. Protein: CASTDSLALRSSYEQYF.

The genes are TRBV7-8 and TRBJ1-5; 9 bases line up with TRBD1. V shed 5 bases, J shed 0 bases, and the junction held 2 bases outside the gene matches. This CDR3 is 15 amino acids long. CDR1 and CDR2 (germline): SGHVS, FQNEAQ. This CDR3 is CASSRTGDSNQPQHF. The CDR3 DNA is TGTGCCAGCAGCCGGACAGGGGATAGCAATCAGCCCCAGCATTTT.

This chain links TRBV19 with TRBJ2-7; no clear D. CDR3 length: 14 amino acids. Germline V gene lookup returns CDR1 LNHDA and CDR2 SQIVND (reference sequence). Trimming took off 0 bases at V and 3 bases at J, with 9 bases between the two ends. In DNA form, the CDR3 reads TGTGCCAGTAGTATAGATCTGGGCCTCTACGAGCAGTACTTC. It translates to CASSIDLGLYEQYF.

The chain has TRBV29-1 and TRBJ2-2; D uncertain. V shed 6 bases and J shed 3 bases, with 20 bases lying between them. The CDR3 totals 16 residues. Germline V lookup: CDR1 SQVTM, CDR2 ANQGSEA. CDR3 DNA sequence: TGCAGCGTAGTACCCCTAGAAACTTACCACACCGGGGAGCTGTTTTTT. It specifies CSVVPLETYHTGELFF.

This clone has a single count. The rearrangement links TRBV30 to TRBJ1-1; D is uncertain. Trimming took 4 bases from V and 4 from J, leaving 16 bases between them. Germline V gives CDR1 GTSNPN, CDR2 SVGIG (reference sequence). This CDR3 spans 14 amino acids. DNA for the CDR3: TGTGCCTGGAAGCTATCACGGGTGAGCACTGAAGCTTTCTTT. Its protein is CAWKLSRVSTEAFF.

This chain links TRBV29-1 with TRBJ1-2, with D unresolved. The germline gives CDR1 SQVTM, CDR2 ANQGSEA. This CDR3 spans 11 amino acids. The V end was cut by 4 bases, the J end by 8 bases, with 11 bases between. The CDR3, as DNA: TGCAGCGTTGGAGAGGAGGGAGGCTACACCTTC. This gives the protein CSVGEEGGYTF.

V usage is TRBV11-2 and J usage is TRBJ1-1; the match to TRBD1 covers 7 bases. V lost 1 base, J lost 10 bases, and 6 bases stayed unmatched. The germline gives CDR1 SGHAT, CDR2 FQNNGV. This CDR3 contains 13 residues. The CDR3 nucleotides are TGTGCCAGCAGCTTAGGACAGGGTCTGACAGCTTTCTTT. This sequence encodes CASSLGQGLTAFF.